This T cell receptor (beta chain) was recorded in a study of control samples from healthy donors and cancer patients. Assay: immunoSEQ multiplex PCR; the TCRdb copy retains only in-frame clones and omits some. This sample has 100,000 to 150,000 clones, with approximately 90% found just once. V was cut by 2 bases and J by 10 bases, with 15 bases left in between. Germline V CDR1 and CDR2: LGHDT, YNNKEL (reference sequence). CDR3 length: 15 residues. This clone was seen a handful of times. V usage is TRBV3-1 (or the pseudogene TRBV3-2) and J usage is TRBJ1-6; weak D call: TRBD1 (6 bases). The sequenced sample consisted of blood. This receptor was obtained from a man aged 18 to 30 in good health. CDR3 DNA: TGTGCCAGCAGCCAAAAAACAGGGATCATATCACCCCTCCACTTT. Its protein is CASSQKTGIISPLHF.